This T cell receptor (beta chain) comes out of a study of T cells in Graves' hyperthyroidism and ophthalmopathy. RNA transcripts were the template for amplifying TCR beta CDR3 regions. When the TCR CDR3 underwent first-round RT-PCR, the HTBI primer set was used. TCRdb re-derived calls from the multiplex PCR reads in MiXCR, one entry per CDR3 protein. The table shows about 330,000 distinct CDR3 sequences, with roughly 15% occurring only once. It was 10 ml of fresh peripheral blood that supplied the PBMCs. Germline V lookup: CDR1 GTSNPN, CDR2 SVGIG (reference sequence). There are 15 residues in the CDR3. With regard to this clonotype: Its antigen is unknown. A much larger clonotype is one base distant, so this may be a read error.

Study-level results: Ophthalmopathy prediction by the model preceded onset by a median about 6.3 months.

This sequence was found in a woman in her 40s with Graves' ophthalmopathy. The chain uses TRBV30 and TRBJ1-5; D call uncertain. Sequencing used blood. In DNA, the CDR3 is TGTGCCTGGAGTGTACTGGGAGGCCGCGGTCAGCTCCAGCATTTT. It yields the protein CAWSVLGGRGQLQHF.